This record covers a single TCR beta chain. These data come from a study of CD8 T cells in Susac syndrome. Random hexamers were used to reverse transcribe an amount of roughly 0.5 to 1 ug RNA. TCRdb fed the immunoSEQ multiplex PCR reads into MiXCR, producing one record per CDR3 protein. The table includes 100,000 to 150,000 distinct CDR3 sequences, around 95% detected once. The TEMRA cells underwent FACS enrichment, while the CD8+ and CD4+ T cells underwent negative isolation. The receptor's source is a human donor in good health. Material for sequencing was CD4+ T cells from PBMCs.

CDR3 in amino acids: CTSRLQVSSYEQYF. Written as DNA, the CDR3 is TGCACCAGCAGGCTACAGGTTTCTTCCTACGAGCAGTACTTC. V usage is TRBV1 and J usage is TRBJ2-7; no DNA check was done on the table's D call, TRBD1. TRBV1 constitutes a pseudogene. CDR3 size: 14 residues.